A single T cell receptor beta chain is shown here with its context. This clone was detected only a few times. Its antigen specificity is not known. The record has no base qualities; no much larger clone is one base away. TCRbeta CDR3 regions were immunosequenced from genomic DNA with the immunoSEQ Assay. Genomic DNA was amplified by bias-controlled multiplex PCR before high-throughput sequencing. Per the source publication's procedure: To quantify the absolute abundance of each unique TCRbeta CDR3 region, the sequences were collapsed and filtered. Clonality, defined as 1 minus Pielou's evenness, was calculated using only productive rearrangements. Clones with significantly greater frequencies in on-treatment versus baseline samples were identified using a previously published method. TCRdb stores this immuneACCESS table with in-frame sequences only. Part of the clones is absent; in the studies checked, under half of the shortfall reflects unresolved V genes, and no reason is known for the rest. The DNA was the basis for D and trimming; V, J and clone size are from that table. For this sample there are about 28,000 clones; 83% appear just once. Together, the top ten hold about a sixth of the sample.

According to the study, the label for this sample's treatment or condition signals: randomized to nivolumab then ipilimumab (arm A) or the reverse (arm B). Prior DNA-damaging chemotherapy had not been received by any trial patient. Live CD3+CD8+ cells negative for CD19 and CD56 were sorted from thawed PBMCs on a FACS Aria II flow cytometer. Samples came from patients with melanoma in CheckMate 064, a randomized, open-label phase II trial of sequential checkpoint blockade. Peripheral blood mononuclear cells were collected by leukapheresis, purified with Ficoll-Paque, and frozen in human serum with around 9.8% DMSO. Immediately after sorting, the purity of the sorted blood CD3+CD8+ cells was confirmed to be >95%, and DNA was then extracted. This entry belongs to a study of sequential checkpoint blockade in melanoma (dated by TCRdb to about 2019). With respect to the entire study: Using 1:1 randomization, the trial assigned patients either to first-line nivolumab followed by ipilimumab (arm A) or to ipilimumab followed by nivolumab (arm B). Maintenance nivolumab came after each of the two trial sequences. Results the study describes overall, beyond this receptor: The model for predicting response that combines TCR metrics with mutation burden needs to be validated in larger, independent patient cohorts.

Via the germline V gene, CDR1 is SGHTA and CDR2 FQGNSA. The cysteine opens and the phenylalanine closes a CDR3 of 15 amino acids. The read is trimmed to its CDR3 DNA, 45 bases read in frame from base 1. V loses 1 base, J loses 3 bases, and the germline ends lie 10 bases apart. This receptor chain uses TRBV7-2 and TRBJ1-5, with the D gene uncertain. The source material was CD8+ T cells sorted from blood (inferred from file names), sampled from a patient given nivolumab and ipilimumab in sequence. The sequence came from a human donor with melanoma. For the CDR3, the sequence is CASSLDSSSNQPQHF. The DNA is TGTGCCAGCAGCTTAGACAGCTCTTCCAATCAGCCCCAGCATTTT.